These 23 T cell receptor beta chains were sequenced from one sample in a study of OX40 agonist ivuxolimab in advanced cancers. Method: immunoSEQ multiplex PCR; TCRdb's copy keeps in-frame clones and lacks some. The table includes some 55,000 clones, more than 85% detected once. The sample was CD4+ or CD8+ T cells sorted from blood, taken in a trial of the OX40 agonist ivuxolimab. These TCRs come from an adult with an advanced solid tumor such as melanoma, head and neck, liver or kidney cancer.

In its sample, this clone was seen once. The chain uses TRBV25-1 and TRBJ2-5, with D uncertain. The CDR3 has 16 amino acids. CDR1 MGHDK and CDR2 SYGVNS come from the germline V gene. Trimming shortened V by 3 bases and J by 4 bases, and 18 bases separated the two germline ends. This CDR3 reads CASSDRYSWARETQYF. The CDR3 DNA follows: TGTGCCAGCAGTGATCGATATTCGTGGGCCAGAGAGACCCAGTACTTC. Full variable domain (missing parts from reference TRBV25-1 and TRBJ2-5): EADIYQTPRYLVIGTGKKITLECSQTMGHDKMYWYQQDPGMELHLIHYSYGVNSTEKGDLSSESTVSRIRTEHFPLTLESARPSHTSQYLCASSDRYSWARETQYFGPGTRLLVL.

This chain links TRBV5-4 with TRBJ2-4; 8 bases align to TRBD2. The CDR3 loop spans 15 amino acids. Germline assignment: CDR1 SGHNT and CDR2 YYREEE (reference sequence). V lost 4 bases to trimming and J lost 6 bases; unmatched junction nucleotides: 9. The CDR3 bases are TGTGCCAGCAGCCCTAACCCGGGGGGGGGAAACATTCAGTACTTC. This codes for CASSPNPGGGNIQYF.

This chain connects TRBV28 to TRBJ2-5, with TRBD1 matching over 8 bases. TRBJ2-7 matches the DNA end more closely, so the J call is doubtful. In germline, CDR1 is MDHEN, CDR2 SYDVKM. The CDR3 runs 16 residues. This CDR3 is CASSLRDRWSSYEQYF. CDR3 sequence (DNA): TGTGCCAGCAGTTTGAGGGACAGGTGGAGCTCCTACGAGCAGTACTTC.

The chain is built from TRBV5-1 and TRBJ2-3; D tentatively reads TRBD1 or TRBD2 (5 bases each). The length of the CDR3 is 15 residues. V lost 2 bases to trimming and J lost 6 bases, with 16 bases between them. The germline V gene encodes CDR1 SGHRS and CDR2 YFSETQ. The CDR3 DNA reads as TGCGCCAGCAGCTTTTTAAACCGGGACGGGGATACGCAGTATTTT. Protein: CASSFLNRDGDTQYF.

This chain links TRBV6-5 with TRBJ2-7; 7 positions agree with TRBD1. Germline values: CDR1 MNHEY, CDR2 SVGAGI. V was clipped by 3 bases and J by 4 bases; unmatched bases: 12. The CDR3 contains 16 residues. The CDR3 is CASSYEGATGWYEQYF. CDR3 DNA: TGTGCCAGCAGTTATGAGGGGGCCACAGGGTGGTACGAGCAGTACTTC.

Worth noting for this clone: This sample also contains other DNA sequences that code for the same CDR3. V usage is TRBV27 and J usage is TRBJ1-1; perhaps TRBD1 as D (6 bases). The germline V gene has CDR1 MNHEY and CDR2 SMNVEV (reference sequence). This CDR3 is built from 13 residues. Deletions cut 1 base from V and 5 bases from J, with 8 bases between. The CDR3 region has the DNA TGTGCCAGCAGTTTATTCAGGGGAACTGAAGCTTTCTTT. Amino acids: CASSLFRGTEAFF.

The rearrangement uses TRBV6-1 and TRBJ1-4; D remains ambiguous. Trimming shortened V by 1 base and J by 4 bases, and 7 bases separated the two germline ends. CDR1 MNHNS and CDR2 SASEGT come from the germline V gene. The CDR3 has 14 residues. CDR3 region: CASSEGPFNEKLFF. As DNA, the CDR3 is TGTGCCAGCAGTGAAGGGCCCTTTAATGAAAAACTGTTTTTT.

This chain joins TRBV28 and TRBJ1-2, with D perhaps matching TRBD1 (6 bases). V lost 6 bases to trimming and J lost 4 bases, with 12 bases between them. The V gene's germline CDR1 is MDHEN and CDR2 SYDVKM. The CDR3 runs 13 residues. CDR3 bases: TGTGCCAGCAGGATACAGGGAACCTATGGCTACACCTTC. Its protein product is CASRIQGTYGYTF.

The CDR3, as DNA: TGCAGTGGGGGGGGGCTGAACACTGAAGCTTTCTTT. Protein sequence: CSGGGLNTEAFF. The chain couples TRBV29-1 to TRBJ1-1; D perhaps matches TRBD1 (6 bases). The germline CDR1 and CDR2 sequences are SQVTM and ANQGSEA. The CDR3 is 12 residues long.

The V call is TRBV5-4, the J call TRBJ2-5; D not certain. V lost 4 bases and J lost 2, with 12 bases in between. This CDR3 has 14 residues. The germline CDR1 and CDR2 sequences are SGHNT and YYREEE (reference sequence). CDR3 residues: CASSVGGDQETQYF. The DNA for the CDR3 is TGTGCCAGCAGCGTCGGTGGGGATCAAGAGACCCAGTACTTC.

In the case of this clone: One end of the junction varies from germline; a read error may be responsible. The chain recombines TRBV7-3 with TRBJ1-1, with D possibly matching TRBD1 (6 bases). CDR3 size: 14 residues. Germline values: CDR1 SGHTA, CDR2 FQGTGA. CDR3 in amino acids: CASSLTGPATEAFF. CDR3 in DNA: TGTGCCAGCAGCCTAACAGGGCCGGCCACTGAAGCTTTCTTT.

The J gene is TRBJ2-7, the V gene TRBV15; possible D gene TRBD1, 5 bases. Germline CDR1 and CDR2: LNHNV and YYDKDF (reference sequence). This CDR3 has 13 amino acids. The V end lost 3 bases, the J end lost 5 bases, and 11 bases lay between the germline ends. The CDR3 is CATSRMGLHEQYF. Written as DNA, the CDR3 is TGTGCCACCAGCAGGATGGGGCTCCACGAGCAGTACTTC.

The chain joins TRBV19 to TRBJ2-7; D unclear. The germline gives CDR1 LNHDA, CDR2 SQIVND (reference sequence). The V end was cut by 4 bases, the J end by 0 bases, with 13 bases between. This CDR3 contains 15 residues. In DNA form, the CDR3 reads TGTGCCAGTAGTAGAAGCACACTCAGCTCCTACGAGCAGTACTTC. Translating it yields CASSRSTLSSYEQYF. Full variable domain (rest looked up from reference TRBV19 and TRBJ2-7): DGGITQSPKYLFRKEGQNVTLSCEQNLNHDAMYWYRQDPGQGLRLIYYSQIVNDFQKGDIAEGYSVSREKKESFPLTVTSAQKNPTAFYLCASSRSTLSSYEQYFGPGTRLTVT.

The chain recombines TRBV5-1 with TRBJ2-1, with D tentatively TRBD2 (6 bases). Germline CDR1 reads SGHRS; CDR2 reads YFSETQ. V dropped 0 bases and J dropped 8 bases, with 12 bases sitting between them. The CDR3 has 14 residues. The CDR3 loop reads CASSLGLGVYEQFF. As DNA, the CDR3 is TGCGCCAGCAGCTTGGGACTAGGCGTCTATGAGCAGTTCTTC.

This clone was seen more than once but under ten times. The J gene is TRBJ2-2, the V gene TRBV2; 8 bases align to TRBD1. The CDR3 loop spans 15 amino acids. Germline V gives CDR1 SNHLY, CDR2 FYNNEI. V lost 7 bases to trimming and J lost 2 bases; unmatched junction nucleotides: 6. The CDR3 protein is CASNGDRSNTGELFF. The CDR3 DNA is TGTGCCAGCAACGGGGACAGGAGTAACACCGGGGAGCTGTTTTTT.

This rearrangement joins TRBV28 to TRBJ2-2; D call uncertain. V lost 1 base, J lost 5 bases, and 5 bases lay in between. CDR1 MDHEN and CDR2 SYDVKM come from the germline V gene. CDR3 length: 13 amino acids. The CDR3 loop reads CASSLFSTGELFF. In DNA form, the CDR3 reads TGTGCCAGCAGTTTATTTTCAACCGGGGAGCTGTTTTTT.

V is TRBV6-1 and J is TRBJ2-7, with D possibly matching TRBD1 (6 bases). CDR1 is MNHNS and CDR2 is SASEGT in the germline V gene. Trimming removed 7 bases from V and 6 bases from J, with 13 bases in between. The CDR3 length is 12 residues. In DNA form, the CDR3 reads TGTGCCAGCACCCCGGGACAATCCGAGCAGTACTTC. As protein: CASTPGQSEQYF.

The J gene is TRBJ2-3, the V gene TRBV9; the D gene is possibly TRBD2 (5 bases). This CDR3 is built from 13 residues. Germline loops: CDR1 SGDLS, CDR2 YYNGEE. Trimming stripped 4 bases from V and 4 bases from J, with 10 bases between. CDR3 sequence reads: CASSFRLSDTQYF. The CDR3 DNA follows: TGTGCCAGCAGCTTCCGACTATCAGATACGCAGTATTTT.

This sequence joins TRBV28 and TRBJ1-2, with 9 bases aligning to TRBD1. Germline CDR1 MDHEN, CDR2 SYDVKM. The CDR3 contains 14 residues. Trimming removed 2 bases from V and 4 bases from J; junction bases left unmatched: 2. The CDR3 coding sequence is TGTGCCAGCAGTTTACAGGACAGGGGCTATGGCTACACCTTC. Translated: CASSLQDRGYGYTF.

This CDR3 reads CASSPTSGRYPEQYF. CDR3 sequence (DNA): TGTGCCAGCAGTCCCACTAGCGGGAGGTATCCCGAGCAGTACTTC. The V gene is TRBV7-9, the J gene TRBJ2-7; the match to TRBD2 covers 12 bases. In germline, CDR1 is SEHNR, CDR2 FQNEAQ (reference sequence). V trimming: 6 bases; J trimming: 6 bases; junction bases outside the gene matches: 9. This CDR3 is built from 15 residues.

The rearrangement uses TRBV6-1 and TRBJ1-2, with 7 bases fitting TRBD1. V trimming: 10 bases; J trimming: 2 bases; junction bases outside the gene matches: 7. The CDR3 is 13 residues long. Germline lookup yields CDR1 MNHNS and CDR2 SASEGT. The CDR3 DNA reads TGTGCCACCCGGGACAGCTTAAACTATGGCTACACCTTC. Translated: CATRDSLNYGYTF.

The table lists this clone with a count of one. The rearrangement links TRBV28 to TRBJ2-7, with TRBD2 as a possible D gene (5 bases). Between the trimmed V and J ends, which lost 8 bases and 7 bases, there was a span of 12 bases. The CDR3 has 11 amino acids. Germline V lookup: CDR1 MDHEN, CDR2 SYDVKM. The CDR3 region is CASVSTGEQYF. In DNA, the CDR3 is TGTGCCAGCGTGTCCACGGGAGAGCAGTACTTC.

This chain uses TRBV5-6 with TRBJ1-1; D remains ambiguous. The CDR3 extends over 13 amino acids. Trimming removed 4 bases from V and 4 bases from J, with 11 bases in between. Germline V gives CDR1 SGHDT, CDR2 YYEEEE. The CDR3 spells CASSREEGTEAFF. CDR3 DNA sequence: TGTGCCAGCAGCCGCGAGGAGGGCACTGAAGCTTTCTTT.